The present T cell receptor (beta chain) was sequenced within a study of tumor-infiltrating lymphocytes in primary liver carcinoma. Germline V gene data show CDR1 as SGHAT and CDR2 as FQNNGV. This CDR3 is built from 14 residues. Findings of the study overall: The study found a significantly higher top-250-clone fraction in tumors than in blood (p = 0.039). Researchers found tumor-adjacent and tumor-blood pairs overlapped less than tumor region pairs.

The input was about 500 ng total RNA; TCR beta cDNA was made from it with a constant-region primer. Construction of TCR beta libraries relied on three successive nested multiplex PCR rounds employing slightly modified ARM-PCR. A C-beta reverse primer was combined with TRBV1-TRBV30 forward primers in the first two PCR rounds, and each round had roughly 11 cycles. TCRdb fed the multiplex PCR reads into MiXCR, producing one record per CDR3 protein. The sample consists of nearly 200,000 distinct CDR3 sequences, about 61% of them appearing once. Concerning this clonotype itself: What it recognizes is unknown. A read error may account for a junction end that differs from germline.

Out of unsorted whole blood came the blood RNA, and germline DNA was extracted as well. The study enrolled treatment-naive patients with chronic HBV infection. The sample consisted of peripheral blood. The chain carries TRBV11-2 and TRBJ2-1, with D unresolved. The TCR sequence derives from a woman aged 55-70 years with primary liver carcinoma and hepatitis B virus infection. CDR3 in DNA: TGTGCCTGCAGCCCCCGGGCACAGACCAATGAGCAGTTTTTC. It specifies CACSPRAQTNEQFF.